In this sample, the clone carrying this T cell receptor beta chain turned up many times. Its specificity is unknown. Germline V gene sequence: CDR1 DFQATT, CDR2 SNEGSKA (reference sequence). Unmatched junction bases numbered 6, after V lost 6 bases and J lost 4 bases. The CDR3 has 14 residues. The data derive from a study of read filtering for tumor transcriptome and immune sequencing. Study at large: Mean patient age was approximately 66 years, range 47 to 80; approximately 17 male, more than 11 female. After DNase treatment, RNA was made into whole-transcriptome libraries.

From roughly 390 ng of RNA, a library with molecular barcoded alpha/delta and beta/gamma adaptors was made. TCRdb analysed the reads with MiXCR anew, one entry per CDR3 protein. The table includes some 30,000 distinct CDR3 sequences, approximately 17% detected once. General study points: Approximately 82% of IR-seq clonotypes had one read, totaling about 3.5% of reads; RNA-seq: about 74% and 41%. IR-seq captured clonotypes deeper and more reliably than RNA-seq.

The J gene is TRBJ2-1, the V gene TRBV20-1; 10 nucleotides agree with TRBD2. The specimen was a population of CD138-negative cells sorted from bone marrow. The receptor was isolated from a donor at least 40 years old with multiple myeloma. CDR3 nucleotide sequence: TGCAGTGCCCCCACTAGCGGGGATTACAATGAGCAGTTCTTC. It encodes CSAPTSGDYNEQFF.